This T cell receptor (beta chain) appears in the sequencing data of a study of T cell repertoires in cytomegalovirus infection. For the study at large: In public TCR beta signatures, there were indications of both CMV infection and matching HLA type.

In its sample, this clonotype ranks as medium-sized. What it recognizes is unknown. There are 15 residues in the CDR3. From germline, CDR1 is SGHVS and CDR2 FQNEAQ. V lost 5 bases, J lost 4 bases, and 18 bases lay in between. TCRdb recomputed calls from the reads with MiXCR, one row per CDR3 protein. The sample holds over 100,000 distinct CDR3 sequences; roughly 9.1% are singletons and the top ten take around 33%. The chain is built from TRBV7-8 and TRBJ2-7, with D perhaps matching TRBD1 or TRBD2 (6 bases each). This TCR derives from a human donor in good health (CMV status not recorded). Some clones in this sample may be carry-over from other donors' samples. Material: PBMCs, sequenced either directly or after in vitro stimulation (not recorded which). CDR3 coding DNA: TGTGCCAGCAGCCGGGGGACATCTCCAGGGTACGAGCAGTACGTC. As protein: CASSRGTSPGYEQYV.